What follows is one TCR beta chain and its context. The sample originates from a study of blood T cells in healthy people across ages. The CDR3 has 11 amino acids. Looked up from germline, CDR1 is DFQATT and CDR2 is SNEGSKA (reference sequence). The V and J ends lost 4 bases and 8 bases respectively, with 11 bases between them. Alongside a J-beta primer mix, a sample-barcoded 5' primer served in a second PCR lasting about 7 to 11 cycles. At least 2.5 million CDR3-containing paired-end reads were obtained per sample. MiXCR, run by TCRdb on the 5' RACE reads, gives a single entry per CDR3 protein. The data contain around 1,000,000 distinct CDR3 sequences, around two fifths of them singletons.

This sequence was found in a man younger than 35 in good health. The chain employs TRBV20-1 and TRBJ1-1, with a possible D match to TRBD1 (6 bases). The sequenced sample was blood. CDR3 coding DNA: TGCAGTGCTATCGCAGGGGTCGAAGCTTTCTTT. This encodes CSAIAGVEAFF.